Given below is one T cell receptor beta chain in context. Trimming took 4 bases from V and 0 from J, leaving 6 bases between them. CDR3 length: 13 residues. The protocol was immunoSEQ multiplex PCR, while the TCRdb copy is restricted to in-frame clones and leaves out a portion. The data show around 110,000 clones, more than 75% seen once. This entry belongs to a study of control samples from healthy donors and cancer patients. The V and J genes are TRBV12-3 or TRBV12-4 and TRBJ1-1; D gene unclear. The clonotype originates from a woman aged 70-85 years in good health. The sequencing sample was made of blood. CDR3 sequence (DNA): TGTGCCAGCAGTTCGTTGATGAACACTGAAGCTTTCTTT. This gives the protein CASSSLMNTEAFF.